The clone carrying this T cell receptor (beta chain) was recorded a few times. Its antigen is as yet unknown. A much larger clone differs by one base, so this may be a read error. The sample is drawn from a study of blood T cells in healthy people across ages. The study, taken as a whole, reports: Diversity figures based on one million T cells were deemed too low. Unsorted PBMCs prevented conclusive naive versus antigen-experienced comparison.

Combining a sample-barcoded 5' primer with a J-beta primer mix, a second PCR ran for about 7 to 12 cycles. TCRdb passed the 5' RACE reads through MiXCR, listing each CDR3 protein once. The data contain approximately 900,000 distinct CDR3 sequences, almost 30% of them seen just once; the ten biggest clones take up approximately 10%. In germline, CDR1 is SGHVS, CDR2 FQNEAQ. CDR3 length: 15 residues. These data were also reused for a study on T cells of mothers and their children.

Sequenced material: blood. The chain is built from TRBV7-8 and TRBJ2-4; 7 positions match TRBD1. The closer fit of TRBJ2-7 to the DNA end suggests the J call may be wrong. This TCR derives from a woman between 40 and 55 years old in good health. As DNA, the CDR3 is TGTGCCAGCAGCTTAATGTTGACAGGGTGTTTCGAGCAGTACTTC. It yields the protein CASSLMLTGCFEQYF.